This T cell receptor (beta chain) was profiled in a study of blood T cell repertoires in COVID-19 (dated by TCRdb to 2018 to 2020). A note on the overall study: Samples covering the acute and convalescent phases of COVID-19 were provided by collaborators in the United States, Italy and Spain. The repertoires were released in a freely available public database intended as a resource for research on the immune response to SARS-CoV-2. The samples were drawn from the first 160 participants of the ongoing ImmuneRACE study and from 950 to 1,500 subjects provided by 6 global collaborators. Nearly every sample came with metadata listing a de-identified subject ID, COVID-19 status, age in years and sex. The dataset comprised deeply sampled blood TCRbeta repertoires from subjects exposed to, actively infected with, or recovered from COVID-19. The prospective study material was composed of cDNA or gDNA derived from T cells, B-cell-depleted T cells, or PBMCs. HLA class I and class II types, where available, came from metadata supplied by the sample provider rather than from assay-based typing.

As regards this clone: The target of this receptor is not known. One base away there is no much larger clone; base qualities are not given.

TCRbeta CDR3 regions were amplified from genomic DNA using the immunoSEQ Assay, a bias-controlled multiplex PCR. The authors' pipeline ran thus. Nucleated cell counts per sample were estimated from amplification of reference gene primers within the assay. Sequence reads were collapsed and filtered to measure the absolute abundance of every unique TCRbeta CDR3 rearrangement. For each sample, productive Simpson clonality was calculated as the square root of Simpson's diversity index across productive rearrangements. Not all clones reach the TCRdb copy of this immuneACCESS table, which keeps in-frame sequences only. Checked studies attribute under half of the gap to unresolved V genes and leave the rest unexplained. V and J calls plus clone size are reproduced from that table; the DNA served to infer D and trimming. The sample has roughly 300,000 clones on record, nearly 90% of them singletons. The top ten clones comprise about 2% of the sample.

Here is what the overall study found, with its caveats: The quantity of clinical and demographic metadata differed by source and by participant and was supplied without curation.

One collaborating source in Seattle enrolled patients while the patients were actively infected and followed the patients over time throughout the course of disease. Collaborating institutions collected whole blood in K2EDTA tubes following their own protocols. For TCRbeta analysis, collaborator samples were shipped as frozen whole blood, as isolated PBMCs, or as DNA extracted from either sample type. Counted from cysteine to phenylalanine, this CDR3 has 11 amino acids. The CDR3 DNA has 33 bases and is translated from base 1. The germline V gene (reference sequence) gives CDR1 as SGHAT and CDR2 as FQDESV. The V and J ends are trimmed by 5 bases and 5 bases, leaving 4 bases between them.

The sequence derives from a woman in her twenties or thirties with COVID-19, enrolled during active disease. Specimen: peripheral blood. The chain joins TRBV11-1 to TRBJ2-1, with the D gene too uncertain to name. The sequence in DNA is TGTGCCAGCAGCCTTGACAATGAGCAGTTCTTC. Its translation is CASSLDNEQFF.